This T cell receptor (beta chain) was documented in a study of beta chain features in type 1 diabetes. The CDR3 extends over 19 amino acids. The authors reverse transcribed all of the isolated RNA, so sequencing captured expressed TCRB transcripts. The repertoire was sequenced with immunoSEQ multiplex PCR; TCRdb's copy has only in-frame clones and lacks some. The sample carries 300,000 to 400,000 clones, approximately 9.9% recorded once. This sequence was found in a woman in her twenties or thirties in good health. The V and J genes are TRBV21-1 and TRBJ2-4; the table assigns TRBD1, which was not confirmed against the DNA. TRBV21-1 is shown as a pseudogene. The sequenced sample was naive CD4+ T cells from blood. Written as DNA, the CDR3 is TGTGCCAGCAGCAAGGGGGATAAGTGGGGGCACGAAGCCAAAAACATTCAGTACTTC. Protein: CASSKGDKWGHEAKNIQYF.